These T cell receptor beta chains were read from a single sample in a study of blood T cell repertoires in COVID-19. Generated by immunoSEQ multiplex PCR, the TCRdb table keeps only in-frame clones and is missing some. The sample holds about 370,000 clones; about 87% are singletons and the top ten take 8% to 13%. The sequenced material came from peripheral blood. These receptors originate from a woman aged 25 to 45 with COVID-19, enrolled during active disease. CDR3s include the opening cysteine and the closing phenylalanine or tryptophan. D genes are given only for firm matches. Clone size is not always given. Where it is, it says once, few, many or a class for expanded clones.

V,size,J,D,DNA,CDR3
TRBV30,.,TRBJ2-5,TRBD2,TGTGCCTGGGGACTAGCGGGAGGTCAAGAGACCCAGTACTTC,CAWGLAGGQETQYF
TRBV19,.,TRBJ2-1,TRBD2,TGTGCCAGTAGCCGAATAGCGGGAGGGAGCTCCTACAATGAGCAGTTCTTC,CASSRIAGGSSYNEQFF
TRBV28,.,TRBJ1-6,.,TGTGCCAGCAGCCCCCAGACAGGTCTCCCAAATTCACCCCTCCACTTT,CASSPQTGLPNSPLHF
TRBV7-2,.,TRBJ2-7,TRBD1,TGTGCCAGCAGCCGCGGAGGTGGACAGGGTATTCCCTACGAGCAGTACTTC,CASSRGGGQGIPYEQYF
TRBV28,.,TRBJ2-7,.,TGTGCCAGCAGCGCCCTGGCAGGGGACTACGAGCAGTACTTC,CASSALAGDYEQYF
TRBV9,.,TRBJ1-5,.,TGTGCCAGCAGCGTAGGTACAGGGAACAATCAGCCCCAGCATTTT,CASSVGTGNNQPQHF
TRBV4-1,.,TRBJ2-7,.,TGCGCCAGCAGCCACCTGACAAATTCCTACGAGCAGTACTTC,CASSHLTNSYEQYF
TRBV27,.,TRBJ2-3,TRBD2,TGTGCCAGCAGGCCCCGACTAGCGACCGTAACAGATACGCAGTATTTT,CASRPRLATVTDTQYF
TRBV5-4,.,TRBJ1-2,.,TGTGCCAGCAGCAGCCATGGCCCGGGGAACTATGGCTACACCTTC,CASSSHGPGNYGYTF
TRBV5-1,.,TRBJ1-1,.,TGCGCCAGCAGCTTGGACCAGGGGTACACTGAAGCTTTCTTT,CASSLDQGYTEAFF
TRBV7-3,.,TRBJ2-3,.,TGTGCCAGCAGCCCCCAGGGAACAGATACGCAGTATTTT,CASSPQGTDTQYF
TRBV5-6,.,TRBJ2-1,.,TGTGCCAGCAGCTTGAGAACTGCCTACAATGAGCAGTTCTTC,CASSLRTAYNEQFF
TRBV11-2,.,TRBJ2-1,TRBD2,TGTGCCAGCAGCTTAGTCGGTAGCGGGTTTTCCTACAATGAGCAGTTCTTC,CASSLVGSGFSYNEQFF
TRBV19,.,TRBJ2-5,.,TGTGCCAGTAGGCAGGGTACGACCCAGTACTTC,CASRQGTTQYF
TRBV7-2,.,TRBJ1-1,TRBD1,TGTGCCAGCAGCGAACAACAGGGGACTGAAGCTTTCTTT,CASSEQQGTEAFF
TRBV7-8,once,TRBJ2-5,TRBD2,TGTGCCAGCAGCAAGGGACTAGCTGGAAGAGAGACCCAGTACTTC,CASSKGLAGRETQYF
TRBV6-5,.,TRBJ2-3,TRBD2,TGTGCCAGCAGTTACTCGGGAGGGATTTTAGATACGCAGTATTTT,CASSYSGGILDTQYF
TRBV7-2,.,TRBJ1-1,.,TGTGCCAGCAGCTTATGGACCCCCCAGGGTACTGAAGCTTTCTTT,CASSLWTPQGTEAFF
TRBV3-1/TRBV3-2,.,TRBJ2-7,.,TGTGCCAGCAGCCAAGATTTGAGGAGCGGGTCCACCTACGAGCAGTACTTC,CASSQDLRSGSTYEQYF
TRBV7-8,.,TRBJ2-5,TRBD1,TGTGCCAGCAGGCCCGACCGGGGACAGGGGGGAGAGACCCAGTACTTC,CASRPDRGQGGETQYF
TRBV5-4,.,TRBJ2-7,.,TGTGCCAGCAGCTCGACTAGTTCCTACGAGCAGTACTTC,CASSSTSSYEQYF
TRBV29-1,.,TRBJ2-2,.,TGCAGCGTTGACGCTGGCGGAAACACCGGGGAGCTGTTTTTT,CSVDAGGNTGELFF
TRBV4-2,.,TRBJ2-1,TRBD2,TGTGCCAGCAGCTATACTAGCGGGAGAACCTACAATGAGCAGTTCTTC,CASSYTSGRTYNEQFF
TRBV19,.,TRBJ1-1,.,TGTGCCAGTAGTATCGGGAACACTGAAGCTTTCTTT,CASSIGNTEAFF
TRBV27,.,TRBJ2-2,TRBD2,TGTGCCAGCAGTTTGGGGGGAGGGCCGGGGGAGCTGTTTTTT,CASSLGGGPGELFF
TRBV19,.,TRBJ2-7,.,TGTGCCAGTCGGAAACAGGGTGAGGGGCTCTACGAGCAGTACTTC,CASRKQGEGLYEQYF
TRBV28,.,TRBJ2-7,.,TGTGCCAGCAGCCAATCTGAGGGAGAGCAGTACTTC,CASSQSEGEQYF
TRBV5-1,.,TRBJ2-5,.,TGCGCCAGCAGCTTGCGGGAGACCCAGTACTTC,CASSLRETQYF
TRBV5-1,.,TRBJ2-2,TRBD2,TGCGCCAGCAGCTCAACTAGCGGGACCAACACCGGGGAGCTGTTTTTT,CASSSTSGTNTGELFF
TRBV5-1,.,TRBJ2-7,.,TGCGCCAGCAGCTTGGTTGCTGGTGAGTACGAGCAGTACTTC,CASSLVAGEYEQYF
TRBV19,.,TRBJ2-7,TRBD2,TGTGCCAGTAGTTCACTAGCGGGAGTCTACTACGAGCAGTACTTC,CASSSLAGVYYEQYF
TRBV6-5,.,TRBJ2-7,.,TGTGCCAGCAATTACGACCGGGAAGGAGTACACGAGCAGTACTTC,CASNYDREGVHEQYF
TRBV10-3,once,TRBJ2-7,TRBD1,TGTGCCATCAGTGGGGGGACAGGGATACTATACGAGCAGTACTTC,CAISGGTGILYEQYF